This T cell receptor (beta chain) stems from a study of identical twins. Turning to this clonotype: Antigen: not known.

General study points: In cord blood, abundant beta clonotypes had fewer insertions; memory showed no trend. Models predicted less out-of-frame TCR alpha sharing in monozygotic twins than was found.

Each CDR3 protein is one row after TCRdb ran MiXCR on the 5' RACE reads. The sample records about 810,000 distinct CDR3 sequences, over 9% being singletons. The sample was also linked to a second study, of yellow fever vaccine responses in identical twins. That source reports: Twins' vaccine T cell responses were reported to seem partly convergent and partly personalized.

This sequence was found in a woman under 30 in good health. Sequences were obtained from PBMCs.

For the CDR3, the DNA is TGCAGTGCTCTAGGACTAGCGGGCCCCTCCTACGAGCAGTACTTC. Translating gives CSALGLAGPSYEQYF. The J gene is TRBJ2-7, the V gene TRBV20-1, with 11 bases identical to TRBD2. V gave up 5 bases and J gave up 0 bases; unmatched junction bases: 6. This CDR3 has 15 amino acids. Germline CDR1 is DFQATT and CDR2 is SNEGSKA (reference sequence).